This T cell receptor beta chain was documented in a study of molecular identifiers for immune sequencing clone quantification. Whole-study context: Sequencing covered four of five parts into which replicate RNA from around 20,000 or 100,000 naive CD8 cells was split.

TCRdb independently ran MiXCR on the PCR reads; one entry per CDR3 protein. The data contain a few hundred thousand distinct CDR3 sequences, under 25% of them singletons. CD8+CD4-CCR7+CD45RA+ sorting gave the naive CD8 T cells. CDR3 length: 15 amino acids. Worth noting for this clonotype: Germline is not matched at one junction end, which may reflect a read error.

The origin of this receptor is a human donor in good health. Some libraries in this study had Jurkat cell RNA spiked in. The rearrangement links TRBV12-3 or TRBV12-4 to TRBJ2-6; D tentatively fits TRBD1 or TRBD2 (5 bases each). The specimen was naive CD8+ T cells from blood, with Jurkat cell RNA spiked in. Subset noted: FACS-sorted CD8+CD4-CCR7+CD45RA+ naive T cells. The CDR3 spells CASSLGDSGANVPTF. The DNA of the CDR3 is TGTGCCAGCAGTTTGGGAGACTCTGGGGCCAACGTCCCGACTTTC.